One and the same sample provided the 22 T cell receptor beta chains below, sequenced in a study of T cell changes during pregnancy in multiple sclerosis. Data came from immunoSEQ multiplex PCR; TCRdb stores just in-frame clones and leaves some out. The sample consists of 45,000 to 50,000 clones, 75% to 95% of them appearing once. The material sequenced was CD8+ T cells from peripheral blood mononuclear cells, taken after pregnancy. The receptors originated from a female donor with multiple sclerosis, enrolled in a pregnancy study.

This chain links TRBV7-2 with TRBJ2-5, with D possibly TRBD2 on 6 matching bases. The V gene's germline CDR1 is SGHTA and CDR2 FQGNSA. V gave up 4 bases and J gave up 3 bases, with 12 bases separating them. The CDR3 has 14 residues. The CDR3 DNA is TGTGCCAGCAGCTCGGGGGTCGGAGAAGAGACCCAGTACTTC. As protein: CASSSGVGEETQYF.

This rearrangement joins TRBV6-5 to TRBJ1-1; possible D gene TRBD1, 6 bases. V was shortened by 0 bases and J by 3 bases, with 14 bases between the two germline ends. Germline CDR1 reads MNHEY; CDR2 reads SVGAGI. The CDR3 is 16 amino acids. The DNA of the CDR3 is TGTGCCAGCAGTTACTCGGTTGGTCACAGGGACACTGAAGCTTTCTTT. It encodes CASSYSVGHRDTEAFF.

This chain joins TRBV27 and TRBJ2-1; no reliable D call. The CDR3 is 11 amino acids. The germline CDR1 and CDR2 sequences are MNHEY and SMNVEV (reference sequence). V was shortened by 9 bases and J by 3 bases, with 6 bases between the two germline ends. CDR3 DNA sequence: TGTGCCAGTGTCCTCTACAATGAGCAGTTCTTC. Translating gives CASVLYNEQFF.

This chain uses TRBV27 with TRBJ2-2; a possible D gene is TRBD2 (7 bases). CDR1 is MNHEY and CDR2 is SMNVEV in the germline V gene (reference sequence). The CDR3 contains 15 residues. V was cut by 7 bases and J by 0 bases, with 12 bases left in between. CDR3 sequence: CASTWGGPNTGELFF. The CDR3 DNA is TGTGCCAGCACCTGGGGGGGGCCGAACACCGGGGAGCTGTTTTTT.

The CDR3 bases are TGTGCCAGCAGCTCCACAGGGCCGAACACCGGGGAGCTGTTTTTT. Protein: CASSSTGPNTGELFF. V is TRBV11-3 and J is TRBJ2-2; a weak D match, TRBD1 (6 bases). Trimming shortened V by 4 bases and J by 0 bases, and 9 bases separated the two germline ends. Germline V gene lookup returns CDR1 SGHNT and CDR2 YENEEA. CDR3 length: 15 residues.

The chain carries TRBV4-2 and TRBJ2-7, with D tentatively TRBD2 (6 bases). The CDR3 totals 17 residues. Germline V CDR1 and CDR2: LGHNA, YNFKEQ. V dropped 4 bases and J dropped 3 bases, with 22 bases sitting between them. CDR3 region: CASSPILERAVIYEQYF. CDR3 nucleotides: TGTGCCAGCAGCCCTATCCTAGAGCGGGCGGTTATCTACGAGCAGTACTTC.

The rearrangement links TRBV9 to TRBJ1-3, with D perhaps matching TRBD1 (5 bases). The V gene lost 0 bases and the J gene lost 0 bases, with 13 bases spanning the gap. The germline V gene has CDR1 SGDLS and CDR2 YYNGEE. The CDR3 has 17 amino acids. Here the CDR3 reads CASSVGATASSGNTIYF. Written as DNA, the CDR3 is TGTGCCAGCAGCGTAGGGGCGACAGCGAGCTCTGGAAACACCATATATTTT. The full variable domain, rest sourced from reference TRBV9 and TRBJ1-3, is DSGVTQTPKHLITATGQRVTLRCSPRSGDLSVYWYQQSLDQGLQFLIQYYNGEERAKGNILERFSAQQFPDLHSELNLSSLELGDSALYFCASSVGATASSGNTIYFGEGSWLTVV.

The CDR3 sequence is CASSRLDRDEQFF. CDR3 DNA sequence: TGCGCCAGCAGCCGGCTAGACAGGGATGAGCAGTTCTTC. The chain couples TRBV4-1 to TRBJ2-1; 7 positions match TRBD1. The germline gives CDR1 MGHRA, CDR2 YSYEKL. The CDR3 totals 13 residues. V trimming: 4 bases; J trimming: 8 bases; junction bases outside the gene matches: 5.

This rearrangement joins TRBV2 to TRBJ1-5; a possible D gene is TRBD1 (6 bases). The V end was cut by 5 bases, the J end by 0 bases, with 14 bases between. Germline CDR1 reads SNHLY; CDR2 reads FYNNEI. The length of the CDR3 is 16 residues. The CDR3 DNA reads as TGTGCCAGCAGTACCGGGACACTTTATAGCAATCAGCCCCAGCATTTT. Translated: CASSTGTLYSNQPQHF.

The chain combines TRBV27 with TRBJ2-1; 10 bases agree with TRBD2. V gave up 3 bases and J gave up 9 bases; unmatched junction bases: 5. The CDR3 runs 14 residues. The germline V gene has CDR1 MNHEY and CDR2 SMNVEV (reference sequence). The CDR3 sequence: CASSFLAGAGEQFF. In nucleotides, the CDR3 is TGTGCCAGCAGTTTCCTAGCGGGAGCTGGTGAGCAGTTCTTC.

CDR3 loop: CASRAGGRENTGELFF. The DNA of the CDR3 is TGTGCCAGCAGAGCGGGTGGCAGGGAAAACACCGGGGAGCTGTTTTTT. The chain joins TRBV6-4 to TRBJ2-2; D perhaps matches TRBD2 (6 bases). CDR3 length: 16 residues. The V and J ends lost 6 bases and 2 bases respectively, with 16 bases between them. Germline V lookup: CDR1 MRHNA, CDR2 SNTAGT.

This sequence joins TRBV5-6 and TRBJ1-1; 8 bases map to TRBD1. With V trimmed by 1 base and J by 0 bases, 11 bases remained unmatched. This CDR3 has 18 residues. Germline V gene sequence: CDR1 SGHDT, CDR2 YYEEEE. CDR3 protein: CASSLFERTGTMNTEAFF. The DNA for the CDR3 is TGTGCCAGCAGCTTGTTCGAGAGGACAGGGACAATGAACACTGAAGCTTTCTTT.

The chain employs TRBV11-1 and TRBJ1-6, with 10 positions matching TRBD1. This CDR3 comprises 14 residues. The germline gives CDR1 SGHAT, CDR2 FQDESV (reference sequence). J gave up 10 bases and V 4 bases, and 4 bases lay outside the gene matches. The CDR3 bases are TGTGCCAGCAGCTCGGACAGGGGGGTCTCACCCCTCCACTTT. Amino acid sequence: CASSSDRGVSPLHF.

The V and J genes are TRBV4-2 and TRBJ2-1, with a possible D match to TRBD2 (6 bases). V lost 2 bases and J lost 2, with 10 bases in between. Germline V gives CDR1 LGHNA, CDR2 YNFKEQ. There are 15 residues in the CDR3. This CDR3 reads CASSQFSGTYNEQFF. The DNA for the CDR3 is TGTGCCAGCAGCCAATTTAGCGGCACCTACAATGAGCAGTTCTTC.

V is TRBV7-6 and J is TRBJ2-3; D is unresolved. Trimming removed 0 bases from V and 0 bases from J, with 7 bases in between. The CDR3 has 15 residues. CDR1 and CDR2 (germline): SGHVS, FNYEAQ. CDR3 DNA: TGTGCCAGCAGCTTAGCGCCTACTAGCACAGATACGCAGTATTTT. Its translation is CASSLAPTSTDTQYF.

The chain has TRBV18 and TRBJ2-5; 11 bases align to TRBD2. This CDR3 is built from 19 residues. Unmatched junction bases numbered 18, after V lost 5 bases and J lost 4 bases. Looked up from germline, CDR1 is KGHSH and CDR2 is LQKENI. The CDR3 DNA reads as TGTGCCAGCTCATCGGTCCCCCCCACTAGCGGGAGTTTAGGAGAGACCCAGTACTTC. Amino acids: CASSSVPPTSGSLGETQYF. Using reference TRBV18 and TRBJ2-5 for the parts outside the CDR3, the full variable domain is NAGVMQNPRHLVRRRGQEARLRCSPMKGHSHVYWYRQLPEEGLKFMVYLQKENIIDESGMPKERFSAEFPKEGPSILRIQQVVRGDSAAYFCASSSVPPTSGSLGETQYFGPGTRLLVL.

V is TRBV25-1 and J is TRBJ2-3; 10 nucleotides agree with TRBD1. Germline CDR1 MGHDK, CDR2 SYGVNS. With 6 bases clipped from V and 4 bases from J, the junction kept 10 bases outside the gene matches. The CDR3 totals 16 residues. The CDR3 reads CASSEGRTGGADTQYF. CDR3 nucleotide sequence: TGTGCCAGCAGCGAGGGGAGGACAGGGGGAGCAGATACGCAGTATTTT.

The rearrangement joins TRBV5-5 to TRBJ2-7; TRBD2 matches at 10 bases. From germline, CDR1 is SGHKS and CDR2 YYEKEE (reference sequence). V was pared by 0 bases and J by 4 bases, with 10 bases of the junction left unmatched. This CDR3 comprises 17 residues. The CDR3 spells CASSLGSSGSFMYEQYF. DNA for the CDR3: TGTGCCAGCAGCTTGGGCTCTAGCGGGAGTTTTATGTACGAGCAGTACTTC.

This chain connects TRBV19 to TRBJ2-7; possible D gene TRBD2, 5 bases. Germline V gene data show CDR1 as LNHDA and CDR2 as SQIVND (reference sequence). V dropped 5 bases and J dropped 3 bases, with 20 bases sitting between them. CDR3 length: 16 residues. The CDR3: CASSPSFSGSIYEQYF. In nucleotides, the CDR3 is TGTGCCAGTAGTCCCTCGTTCTCGGGATCCATCTACGAGCAGTACTTC. Using reference TRBV19 and TRBJ2-7 for the parts outside the CDR3, the full variable domain is DGGITQSPKYLFRKEGQNVTLSCEQNLNHDAMYWYRQDPGQGLRLIYYSQIVNDFQKGDIAEGYSVSREKKESFPLTVTSAQKNPTAFYLCASSPSFSGSIYEQYFGPGTRLTVT.

V is TRBV4-1 and J is TRBJ1-2; D perhaps matches TRBD1 (6 bases). Germline V lookup: CDR1 MGHRA, CDR2 YSYEKL. This CDR3 region has 12 residues. V shed 3 bases and J shed 7 bases, with 9 bases lying between them. The chain's CDR3 is CASSQEDSGYTF. Here the CDR3 DNA reads TGCGCCAGCAGCCAGGAGGACAGTGGCTACACCTTC.

This chain's CDR3 is CASSIAGTIGEAFF. The CDR3 DNA sequence: TGTGCCAGCAGCATTGCGGGGACGATCGGTGAAGCTTTCTTT. This chain links TRBV5-6 with TRBJ1-1; D may be TRBD1 (5 bases). Trimming stripped 4 bases from V and 7 bases from J, with 17 bases between. The CDR3 is 14 amino acids. Germline V gene lookup returns CDR1 SGHDT and CDR2 YYEEEE.

V is TRBV9 and J is TRBJ1-6; D is perhaps TRBD1 (5 bases). The germline gives CDR1 SGDLS, CDR2 YYNGEE. The germline V and J ends were trimmed by 3 bases and 7 bases, with 14 bases remaining between them. CDR3 length: 15 residues. DNA for the CDR3: TGTGCCAGCAGCGGTACAGGTGGGGGGAATTCACCCCTCCACTTT. This encodes CASSGTGGGNSPLHF.